The 10 T cell receptor beta chains in this list originate from one sample, sequenced in a study of T-cell memory formation after mild COVID-19. MiXCR, applied by TCRdb to the 5' RACE reads, yields one record per CDR3 protein. The table shows some 440,000 distinct CDR3 sequences, with around 27% occurring only once. Sample: PBMCs or a T cell subset sorted from them (not recorded which). These receptors were collected from an adult woman who had mild COVID-19 (a few samples of this study predate the infection). Cell type and time point are not known.

V and J are TRBV6-1 and TRBJ1-5, with TRBD1 matching 8 bases. The CDR3 is 15 residues long. V trimming: 3 bases; J trimming: 4 bases; junction bases outside the gene matches: 5. The V gene's germline CDR1 is MNHNS and CDR2 SASEGT. CDR3 residues: CASSDGRQGNQPQHF. The CDR3 DNA reads as TGTGCCAGCAGTGACGGTAGACAGGGGAATCAGCCCCAGCATTTT.

This clonotype has a handful of counts. The V and J genes are TRBV20-1 and TRBJ2-1; 10 nucleotides agree with TRBD2. This CDR3 comprises 15 residues. Germline CDR1 DFQATT, CDR2 SNEGSKA (reference sequence). The J segment lost 3 bases and the V segment lost 2 bases, leaving 4 bases of the junction unmatched. The CDR3 reads CSARLSGGNYNEQFF. CDR3 DNA: TGCAGTGCTAGACTTAGCGGGGGGAACTACAATGAGCAGTTCTTC.

This clonotype was detected a few times. V and J are TRBV9 and TRBJ1-3; D is unclear. This CDR3 has 13 residues. V lost 4 bases and J lost 6, with 11 bases in between. Germline-derived CDR1 and CDR2 are SGDLS and YYNGEE. The CDR3, as DNA: TGTGCCAGCAGCTCGCGGGCTTCAAACACCATATATTTT. This codes for CASSSRASNTIYF.

This clonotype has only a few counts. The rearrangement joins TRBV4-3 to TRBJ2-1; tentatively, D is TRBD2 (6 bases). The ends were cut back, 1 base at V and 0 bases at J, with 22 bases in the middle. Germline loops: CDR1 LGHNA, CDR2 YSLEER. This CDR3 spans 20 amino acids. Written as DNA, the CDR3 is TGCGCCAGCAGCCAAGGCCGGCTAGCGATTATCCCAAGCTCCTACAATGAGCAGTTCTTC. The encoded protein is CASSQGRLAIIPSSYNEQFF.

The V call is TRBV5-1, the J call TRBJ1-2, with D maybe TRBD1 (5 bases). Trimming took 4 bases from V and 13 from J, leaving 29 bases between them. CDR1 and CDR2 (germline): SGHRS, YFSETQ. The CDR3 loop spans 16 amino acids. CDR3 DNA: TGCGCCAGCAGCCAGGGAACCGGGACCGGATCAACTGAAGGCACCTTC. As protein: CASSQGTGTGSTEGTF.

The chain employs TRBV12-3 or TRBV12-4 and TRBJ2-1; D might be TRBD2 (5 bases). CDR3 size: 12 residues. V lost 6 bases and J lost 6, with 9 bases in between. The CDR3 DNA follows: TGTGCCAGCAGGACTAATAGCAATGAGCAGTTCTTC. Protein product: CASRTNSNEQFF.

This clonotype was seen a handful of times. The chain has TRBV12-3 or TRBV12-4 and TRBJ2-7; 10 bases align to TRBD1. Trimming cost V 6 bases and J 5 bases; bases outside gene matches: 7. This CDR3 is 14 amino acids long. DNA for the CDR3: TGTGCCAGCAGCAGGACAGGGGGTAGGGACGAGCAGTACTTC. It codes for CASSRTGGRDEQYF.

This clonotype was counted a few times. V and J are TRBV7-2 and TRBJ1-1, with D possibly TRBD1 on 5 matching bases. The CDR3 spans 14 residues. Per germline, CDR1 SGHTA and CDR2 FQGNSA. V was cut by 5 bases and J by 4 bases, with 14 bases left in between. In nucleotides, the CDR3 is TGTGCCAGCAGCAACACCCTGGGGGGCACTGAAGCTTTCTTT. It specifies CASSNTLGGTEAFF.

The table lists this clonotype with a few counts. The chain has TRBV24-1 and TRBJ1-5; no definite D call. The V end was cut by 3 bases, the J end by 4 bases, with 12 bases between. This CDR3 spans 15 amino acids. Germline values: CDR1 KGHDR, CDR2 SFDVKD. The CDR3 bases are TGTGCCACCAGTGATGTCGGGGAAAAAAATCAGCCCCAGCATTTT. It specifies CATSDVGEKNQPQHF.

In this sample, this clonotype turned up many times. The V and J genes are TRBV7-2 and TRBJ2-7; 10 bases fit TRBD2. The CDR3 is 14 amino acids. Germline V gene lookup returns CDR1 SGHTA and CDR2 FQGNSA. V was pared by 5 bases and J by 3 bases, with 4 bases of the junction left unmatched. The CDR3: CASSLSSGSYEQYF. CDR3 sequence (DNA): TGTGCCAGCAGCCTTTCTAGCGGGAGCTACGAGCAGTACTTC.